The 16 T cell receptor beta chains presented below share a single source sample, sequenced in a study of cytomegalovirus exposure and HLA in healthy donors. Sequencing was performed with immunoSEQ multiplex PCR; in TCRdb, only in-frame clones are kept and a portion is missing. The sample shows 75,000 to 100,000 clones, about 96% of them seen only once. Material for sequencing was PBMCs. The receptor set was obtained from a man between 18 and 29 years old in good health and CMV-seronegative.

The count of this clone is one. The V and J genes are TRBV5-4 and TRBJ2-1; 13 nucleotides line up with TRBD2. The V gene end was trimmed by 0 bases and the J gene end by 3 bases; junction bases not matched to a gene: 0. CDR1 is SGHNT and CDR2 is YYREEE in the germline V gene (reference sequence). The CDR3 consists of 16 residues. Written as DNA, the CDR3 is TGTGCCAGCAGCTTGGGGACTAGCGGGAGCTACAATGAGCAGTTCTTC. Translation gives CASSLGTSGSYNEQFF.

The chain has TRBV30 and TRBJ2-1, with 8 nucleotides matching TRBD2. Per germline, CDR1 GTSNPN and CDR2 SVGIG (reference sequence). V shed 1 base, J shed 8 bases, and the junction held 7 bases outside the gene matches. The CDR3 spans 14 residues. This chain's CDR3 is CAWSGQREYHEQFF. The CDR3 nucleotides are TGTGCCTGGAGTGGCCAGCGGGAGTATCATGAGCAGTTCTTC.

V gene TRBV5-1 combines with J gene TRBJ2-6, with a weak D call TRBD1 (6 bases). The CDR3 is made up of 15 amino acids. CDR1 and CDR2 from the germline V gene are SGHRS and YFSETQ. V was pared by 1 base and J by 1 base, with 6 bases between. CDR3: CASSLTGSGANVLTF. The CDR3 nucleotides read TGCGCCAGCAGCTTGACAGGGTCTGGGGCCAACGTCCTGACTTTC.

This chain uses TRBV27 with TRBJ2-3, with TRBD1 as a possible D gene (6 bases). In germline, CDR1 is MNHEY, CDR2 SMNVEV (reference sequence). This CDR3 is 15 amino acids long. Between the trimmed V and J ends, which lost 3 bases and 6 bases, there was a span of 16 bases. The CDR3 is CASSFADSPPDTQYF. The CDR3 DNA reads as TGTGCCAGCAGTTTTGCGGACAGTCCTCCGGATACGCAGTATTTT.

This sequence joins TRBV29-1 and TRBJ1-2, with TRBD1 matching over 7 bases. CDR3 size: 14 residues. CDR1 is SQVTM and CDR2 is ANQGSEA in the germline V gene. J was trimmed by 7 bases and V by 4 bases; bases with no gene match: 12. The CDR3 nucleotides are TGCAGCGTTGGGAACAGGGGTTCACAGGGTGGCTACACCTTC. It translates to CSVGNRGSQGGYTF.

The chain carries TRBV7-9 and TRBJ1-1; tentative D call: TRBD1 (6 bases). The germline CDR1 and CDR2 sequences are SEHNR and FQNEAQ (reference sequence). Trimming removed 5 bases at V and 0 bases at J, with 16 bases between. The CDR3 loop spans 16 amino acids. The CDR3 DNA reads TGTGCCAGCAGCCAATTTACGGGACACCTGAACACTGAAGCTTTCTTT. This codes for CASSQFTGHLNTEAFF.

This chain links TRBV11-2 with TRBJ2-1, with TRBD2 matching 8 bases. In germline, CDR1 is SGHAT, CDR2 FQNNGV. Trimming at V came to 0 bases and at J to 3 bases, leaving 4 bases not matched to a gene. This CDR3 is 16 amino acids long. The CDR3 reads CASSLDLTSGYNEQFF. The CDR3 bases are TGTGCCAGCAGCTTAGATTTAACTAGCGGCTACAATGAGCAGTTCTTC. The full variable domain, its missing parts supplied by reference TRBV11-2 and TRBJ2-1, is EAGVAQSPRYKIIEKRQSVAFWCNPISGHATLYWYQQILGQGPKLLIQFQNNGVVDDSQLPKDRFSAERLKGVDSTLKIQPAKLEDSAVYLCASSLDLTSGYNEQFFGPGTRLTVL.

The chain employs TRBV7-2 and TRBJ2-5, with 7 nucleotides matching TRBD2. The germline gives CDR1 SGHTA, CDR2 FQGNSA. The CDR3 is 14 amino acids. The J segment lost 5 bases and the V segment lost 2 bases, leaving 5 bases of the junction unmatched. For the CDR3, the DNA is TGTGCCAGCAGCTTAATAACACTAGCGGAGACCCAGTACTTC. The encoded protein is CASSLITLAETQYF.

The rearrangement uses TRBV30 and TRBJ1-4, with 8 bases identical to TRBD1. V dropped 3 bases and J dropped 8; count of bases not matched to a gene: 14. This CDR3 has 16 amino acids. Germline-derived CDR1 and CDR2 are GTSNPN and SVGIG (reference sequence). Written as DNA, the CDR3 is TGTGCCTGGAGAGCCGGGACAGGATTAAACAACGAAAAACTGTTTTTT. Its protein product is CAWRAGTGLNNEKLFF.

This sequence joins TRBV27 and TRBJ2-1; 9 bases are a match to TRBD1. The CDR3 runs 13 residues. Trimming at V came to 3 bases and at J to 8 bases, leaving 2 bases not matched to a gene. Germline assignment: CDR1 MNHEY and CDR2 SMNVEV (reference sequence). In DNA, the CDR3 is TGTGCCAGCAGTTTGACAGGGGGAGATGAGCAGTTCTTC. Translated: CASSLTGGDEQFF.

The gene calls are TRBV19 and TRBJ2-5; possible D gene TRBD2, 5 bases. Trimming removed 7 bases at V and 3 bases at J, with 15 bases between. The length of the CDR3 is 14 residues. Germline V gene lookup returns CDR1 LNHDA and CDR2 SQIVND (reference sequence). CDR3 region: CASNSASGKETQYF. In DNA form, the CDR3 reads TGTGCCAGTAACTCAGCGTCGGGAAAAGAGACCCAGTACTTC.

The V gene is TRBV5-4, the J gene TRBJ1-1; 10 nucleotides align to TRBD1. V gave up 4 bases and J gave up 5 bases; unmatched junction bases: 8. The CDR3 has 15 residues. Germline loops: CDR1 SGHNT, CDR2 YYREEE (reference sequence). Written as DNA, the CDR3 is TGTGCCAGCAGCCAACGACAGGGGGCAGGTACTGAAGCTTTCTTT. It translates to CASSQRQGAGTEAFF.

The V gene is TRBV5-4, the J gene TRBJ2-5, with D hard to call. The CDR3 runs to 13 residues. Trimming took off 2 bases at V and 3 bases at J, with 8 bases between the two ends. Germline V CDR1 and CDR2: SGHNT, YYREEE (reference sequence). The DNA of the CDR3 is TGTGCCAGCAGCTTCCCAGAGGAAGAGACCCAGTACTTC. Its protein is CASSFPEEETQYF. Complete variable domain (other parts from reference TRBV5-4 and TRBJ2-5): ETGVTQSPTHLIKTRGQQVTLRCSSQSGHNTVSWYQQALGQGPQFIFQYYREEENGRGNFPPRFSGLQFPNYSSELNVNALELDDSALYLCASSFPEEETQYFGPGTRLLVL.

This clone was counted between two and nine times. The V and J genes are TRBV9 and TRBJ2-3; 9 positions agree with TRBD1. This CDR3 is built from 18 residues. J was trimmed by 0 bases and V by 4 bases; bases with no gene match: 12. The germline V gene has CDR1 SGDLS and CDR2 YYNGEE. The CDR3 region has the DNA TGTGCCAGCAGCCATGAAGTCACAGGGACAGGGAGCACAGATACGCAGTATTTT. This translates into CASSHEVTGTGSTDTQYF.

The chain uses TRBV18 and TRBJ2-5; D is perhaps TRBD1 (6 bases). The CDR3 covers 15 residues. Germline CDR1 reads KGHSH; CDR2 reads LQKENI. The germline V and J ends were trimmed by 0 bases and 4 bases, with 12 bases remaining between them. The CDR3 sequence: CASSPPAGVGETQYF. The CDR3 DNA sequence: TGTGCCAGCTCACCACCGGCAGGGGTTGGAGAGACCCAGTACTTC.

V gene TRBV28 combines with J gene TRBJ1-1; 7 positions match TRBD1. Trimming cost V 2 bases and J 5 bases; bases outside gene matches: 8. Per the germline V gene, CDR1 is MDHEN and CDR2 is SYDVKM. The CDR3 sequence is 15 residues long. The CDR3 is CASSLISGGRTEAFF. As DNA, the CDR3 is TGTGCCAGCAGTTTAATTTCAGGGGGACGTACTGAAGCTTTCTTT. The variable domain in full, completed from reference TRBV28 and TRBJ1-1, reads DVKVTQSSRYLVKRTGEKVFLECVQDMDHENMFWYRQDPGLGLRLIYFSYDVKMKEKGDIPEGYSVSREKKERFSLILESASTNQTSMYLCASSLISGGRTEAFFGQGTRLTVV.